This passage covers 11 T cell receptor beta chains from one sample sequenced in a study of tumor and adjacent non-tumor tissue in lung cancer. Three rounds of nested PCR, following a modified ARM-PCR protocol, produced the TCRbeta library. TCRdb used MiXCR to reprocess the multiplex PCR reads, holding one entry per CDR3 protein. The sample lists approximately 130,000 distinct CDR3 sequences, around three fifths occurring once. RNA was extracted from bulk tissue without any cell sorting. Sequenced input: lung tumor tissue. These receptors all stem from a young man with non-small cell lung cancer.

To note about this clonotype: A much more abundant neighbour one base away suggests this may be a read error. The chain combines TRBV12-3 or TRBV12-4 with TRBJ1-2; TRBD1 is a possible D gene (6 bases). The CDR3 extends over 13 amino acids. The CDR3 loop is CVSSLDSLRGYTF. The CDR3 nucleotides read TGTGTCAGCAGTTTGGACAGTCTCCGGGGCTACACCTTC.

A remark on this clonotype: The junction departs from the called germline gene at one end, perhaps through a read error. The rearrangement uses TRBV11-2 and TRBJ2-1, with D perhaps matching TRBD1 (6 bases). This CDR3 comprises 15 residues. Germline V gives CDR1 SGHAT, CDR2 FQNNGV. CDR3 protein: CASSLVRGSYYEQFF. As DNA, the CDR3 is TGTGCCAGCAGCTTAGTCAGGGGCTCCTACTATGAGCAGTTCTTC. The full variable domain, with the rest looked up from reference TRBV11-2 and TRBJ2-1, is EAGVAQSPRYKIIEKRQSVAFWCNPISGHATLYWYQQILGQGPKLLIQFQNNGVVDDSQLPKDRFSAERLKGVDSTLKIQPAKLEDSAVYLCASSLVRGSYYEQFFGPGTRLTVL.

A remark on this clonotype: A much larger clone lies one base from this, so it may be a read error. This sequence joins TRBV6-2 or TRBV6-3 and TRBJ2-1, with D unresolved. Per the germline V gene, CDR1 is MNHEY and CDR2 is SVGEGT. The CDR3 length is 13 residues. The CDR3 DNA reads TGTGCCAGCAGTTTAAACGGCTACAATGAGCAGTTATTC. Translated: CASSLNGYNEQLF.

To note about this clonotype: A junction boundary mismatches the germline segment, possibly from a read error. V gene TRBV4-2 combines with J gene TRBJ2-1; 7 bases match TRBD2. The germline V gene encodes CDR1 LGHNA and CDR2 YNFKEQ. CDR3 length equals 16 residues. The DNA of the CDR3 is TGTGCCAGGAGCCCTACTCTAGCGGAGTCTTACAATGAGCAGTTCTTC. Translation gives CARSPTLAESYNEQFF.

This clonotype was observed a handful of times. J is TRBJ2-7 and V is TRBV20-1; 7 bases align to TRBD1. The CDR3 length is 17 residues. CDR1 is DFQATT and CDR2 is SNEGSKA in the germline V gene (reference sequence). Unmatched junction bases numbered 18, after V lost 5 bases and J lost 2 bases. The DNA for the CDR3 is TGCAGTGCTCGAGGGACGGTCCCGAGACAGGGCACCTACGAGCAGTACTTC. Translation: CSARGTVPRQGTYEQYF.

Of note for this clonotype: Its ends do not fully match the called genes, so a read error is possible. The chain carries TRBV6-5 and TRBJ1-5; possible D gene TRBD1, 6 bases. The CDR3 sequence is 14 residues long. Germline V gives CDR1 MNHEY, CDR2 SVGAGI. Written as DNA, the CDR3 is TGTGCCAGCAGTTACTCGAAGAGGGACACCGCCCCAGCATTT. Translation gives CASSYSKRDTAPAF.

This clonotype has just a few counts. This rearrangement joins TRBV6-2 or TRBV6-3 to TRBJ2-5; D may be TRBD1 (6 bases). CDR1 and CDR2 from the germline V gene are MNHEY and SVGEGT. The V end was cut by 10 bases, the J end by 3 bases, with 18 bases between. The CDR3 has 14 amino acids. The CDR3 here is CANRDTGMEETQYF. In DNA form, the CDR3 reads TGTGCCAACAGAGATACAGGGATGGAAGAGACCCAGTACTTC.

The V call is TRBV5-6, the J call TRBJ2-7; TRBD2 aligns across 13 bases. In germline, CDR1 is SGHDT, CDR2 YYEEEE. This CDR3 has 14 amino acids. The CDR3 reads CASSGTSGTYDQYV. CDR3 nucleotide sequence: TGTGCCAGCAGCGGGACTAGCGGGACGTACGATCAGTACGTC.

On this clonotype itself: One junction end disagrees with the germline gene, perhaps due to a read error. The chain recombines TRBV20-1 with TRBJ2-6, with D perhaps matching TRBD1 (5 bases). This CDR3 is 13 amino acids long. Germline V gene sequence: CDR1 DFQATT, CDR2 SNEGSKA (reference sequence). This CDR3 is CSATNSGANVPTF. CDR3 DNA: TGCAGTGCTACTAACTCTGGGGCCAACGTCCCGACTTTC.

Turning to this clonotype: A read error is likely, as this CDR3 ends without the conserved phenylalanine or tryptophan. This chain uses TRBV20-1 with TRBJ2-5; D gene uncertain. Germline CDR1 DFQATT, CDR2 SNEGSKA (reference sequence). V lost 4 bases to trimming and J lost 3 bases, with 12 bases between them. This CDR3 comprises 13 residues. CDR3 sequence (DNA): TGCAGTGCTACTCCACATACGAAAGAGACCCAGTACTCC. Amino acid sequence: CSATPHTKETQYS.

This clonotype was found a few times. CDR3 amino acids: CASSLTGHSGRSGELFF. The CDR3 nucleotides read TGTGCCAGCAGCTTAACAGGACATAGCGGGAGGTCCGGGGAGCTGTTTTTT. This rearrangement joins TRBV13 to TRBJ2-2; 10 nucleotides align to TRBD2. Germline V gene data show CDR1 as PRHDT and CDR2 as FYEKMQ (reference sequence). The CDR3 is made up of 17 amino acids. Trimming took 2 bases from V and 6 from J; bases not matched to a gene: 9.